This T cell receptor beta chain was captured by sequencing in a study of cytomegalovirus exposure and HLA in healthy donors. To note about this clone: Its target is not known.

CDR1 and CDR2 from the germline V gene are GTSNPN and SVGIG (reference sequence). This CDR3 region has 15 residues. The V segment lost 0 bases and the J segment 0 bases; nucleotides outside the gene matches: 4. Primers for the PCR totalled 60 Vbeta and 13 Jbeta. Measured with immunoSEQ multiplex PCR; TCRdb has only the in-frame clones, and not every one. The sample lists about 110,000 clones; about 86% were seen once. Study results and caveats: In an earlier analysis, about 87% or about 30%: the productive usage of most TCR beta V segments.

The sequence derives from a man aged 35-49 years in good health and CMV-seronegative. Input material: PBMCs. The gene calls are TRBV30 and TRBJ1-2; 7 bases align to TRBD1. The CDR3 reads CAWSVGQVSNYGYTF. Written as DNA, the CDR3 is TGTGCCTGGAGTGTAGGACAGGTTTCTAACTATGGCTACACCTTC.